This is a list of T cell receptor beta chains from one sample in a study of blood T cell repertoires in COVID-19. Data came from immunoSEQ multiplex PCR; TCRdb stores just in-frame clones and leaves some out. The data contain 60,000 to 70,000 clones, 88% of them singletons. Sequenced material: peripheral blood. Every receptor here comes from a woman aged 60-75 years with COVID-19, enrolled during active disease. CDR3s include the opening cysteine and the closing phenylalanine or tryptophan. The order of the fields is V gene, J gene, D gene, CDR3 length, CDR3 DNA, CDR3 protein. D genes are given only for firm matches.

v_gene: TRBV6-2/TRBV6-3; j_gene: TRBJ2-1; d_gene: -; len: 15; CDR3nt: TGTGCCAGCAGTTACCTCGCCGGGGGTAGGAATGAGCAGTTCTTC; CDR3aa: CASSYLAGGRNEQFF
v_gene: TRBV11-2; j_gene: TRBJ1-2; d_gene: TRBD1; len: 14; CDR3nt: TGTGCCAGCAGCCCAGGGACAGGAGGACGTGGCTACACCTTC; CDR3aa: CASSPGTGGRGYTF
v_gene: TRBV5-1; j_gene: TRBJ2-7; d_gene: TRBD2; len: 19; CDR3nt: TGCGCCAGCAGCTTGATAGTGACTAGCGGGGACCACCCCCCGCTCGAGCAGTACTTC; CDR3aa: CASSLIVTSGDHPPLEQYF
v_gene: TRBV5-6; j_gene: TRBJ2-1; d_gene: TRBD1; len: 16; CDR3nt: TGTGCCAGCAGCCCCTGGACAGGGGGCATCTACAATGAGCAGTTCTTC; CDR3aa: CASSPWTGGIYNEQFF
v_gene: TRBV10-1; j_gene: TRBJ1-1; d_gene: -; len: 17; CDR3nt: TGCGCCAGCAGTGAGCCCACCCGGCAGGGCCCGAACACTGAAGCTTTCTTT; CDR3aa: CASSEPTRQGPNTEAFF
v_gene: TRBV28; j_gene: TRBJ1-1; d_gene: -; len: 13; CDR3nt: TGTGCCAGCAGTTCTTCCCTTAACACTGAAGCTTTCTTT; CDR3aa: CASSSSLNTEAFF
v_gene: TRBV3-1/TRBV3-2; j_gene: TRBJ2-5; d_gene: TRBD1; len: 16; CDR3nt: TGTGCCAGCAGCCAAGAGGGGACAGGGCTCCAAGAGACCCAGTACTTC; CDR3aa: CASSQEGTGLQETQYF
v_gene: TRBV3-1/TRBV3-2; j_gene: TRBJ2-7; d_gene: -; len: 17; CDR3nt: TGTGCCAGCAGCCAAGAACCCTCCGGAGCCTATTTCTACGAGCAGTACTTC; CDR3aa: CASSQEPSGAYFYEQYF
v_gene: TRBV12-3/TRBV12-4; j_gene: TRBJ1-5; d_gene: -; len: 13; CDR3nt: TGTGCCAGCAGTGGACTGTCCAATCAGCCCCAGCATTTT; CDR3aa: CASSGLSNQPQHF
v_gene: TRBV18; j_gene: TRBJ2-3; d_gene: -; len: 18; CDR3nt: TGTGCCAGCTCACGACGTGCGAGGGTGGATGGTAACACAGATACGCAGTATTTT; CDR3aa: CASSRRARVDGNTDTQYF
v_gene: TRBV5-1; j_gene: TRBJ2-7; d_gene: TRBD1; len: 14; CDR3nt: TGCGCCAGCAGCCAAACAGGGGATACCTACGAGCAGTACTTC; CDR3aa: CASSQTGDTYEQYF